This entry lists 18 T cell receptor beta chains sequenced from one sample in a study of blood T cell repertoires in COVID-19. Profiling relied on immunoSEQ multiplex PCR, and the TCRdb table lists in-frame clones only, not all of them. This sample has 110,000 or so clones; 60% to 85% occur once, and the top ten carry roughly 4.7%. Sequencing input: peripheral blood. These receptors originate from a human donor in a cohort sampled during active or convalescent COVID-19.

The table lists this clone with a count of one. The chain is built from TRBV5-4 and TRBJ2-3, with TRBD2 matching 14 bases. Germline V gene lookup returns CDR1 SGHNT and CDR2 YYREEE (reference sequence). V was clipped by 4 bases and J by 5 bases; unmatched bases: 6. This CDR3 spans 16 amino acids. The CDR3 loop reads CASSTGLAGEGDTQYF. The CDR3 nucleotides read TGTGCCAGCAGCACGGGACTAGCGGGAGAGGGAGATACGCAGTATTTT.

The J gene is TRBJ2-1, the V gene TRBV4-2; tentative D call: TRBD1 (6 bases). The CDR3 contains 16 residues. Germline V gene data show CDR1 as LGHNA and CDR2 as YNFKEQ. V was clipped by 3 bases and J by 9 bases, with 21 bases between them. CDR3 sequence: CASSHSPGAGVGEQFF. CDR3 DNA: TGTGCCAGCAGCCACTCACCAGGGGCCGGGGTCGGTGAGCAGTTCTTC.

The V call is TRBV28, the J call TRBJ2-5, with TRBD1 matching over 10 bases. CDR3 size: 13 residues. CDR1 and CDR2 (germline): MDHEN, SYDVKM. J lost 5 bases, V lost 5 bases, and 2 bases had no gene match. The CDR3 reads CASSPDRGETQYF. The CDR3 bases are TGTGCCAGCAGTCCGGACAGGGGGGAGACCCAGTACTTC.

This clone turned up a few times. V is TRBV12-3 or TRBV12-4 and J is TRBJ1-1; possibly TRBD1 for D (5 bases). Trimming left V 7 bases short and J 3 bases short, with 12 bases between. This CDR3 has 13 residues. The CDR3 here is CASTPGGYTEAFF. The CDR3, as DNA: TGTGCCAGCACCCCGGGGGGGTACACTGAAGCTTTCTTT.

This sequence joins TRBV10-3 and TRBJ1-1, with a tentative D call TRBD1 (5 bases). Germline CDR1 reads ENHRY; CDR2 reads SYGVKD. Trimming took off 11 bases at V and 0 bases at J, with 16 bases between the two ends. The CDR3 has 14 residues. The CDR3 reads CASRQPLMNTEAFF. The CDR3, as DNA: TGTGCCTCCCGACAGCCTCTTATGAACACTGAAGCTTTCTTT.

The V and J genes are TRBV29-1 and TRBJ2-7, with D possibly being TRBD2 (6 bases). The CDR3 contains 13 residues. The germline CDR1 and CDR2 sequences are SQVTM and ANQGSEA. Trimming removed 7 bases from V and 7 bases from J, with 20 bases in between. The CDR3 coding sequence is TGCAGCGCCAAGGGACTGAGCTTGGGGGAGCAGTACTTC. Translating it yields CSAKGLSLGEQYF.

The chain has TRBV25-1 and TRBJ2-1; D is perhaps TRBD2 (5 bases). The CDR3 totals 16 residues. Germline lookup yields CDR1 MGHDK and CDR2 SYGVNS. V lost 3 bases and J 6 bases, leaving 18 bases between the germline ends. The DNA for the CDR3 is TGTGCCAGCAGTGATTCAGGACTCGGGGTCGGCAATGAGCAGTTCTTC. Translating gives CASSDSGLGVGNEQFF.

CDR3 amino acids: CAILVSGYEQYF. For the CDR3, the DNA is TGTGCCATCTTGGTCTCGGGGTACGAGCAGTACTTC. The rearrangement uses TRBV10-3 and TRBJ2-7; TRBD2 might be the D (5 bases). V lost 8 bases, J lost 4 bases, and 12 bases lay in between. Germline V gene sequence: CDR1 ENHRY, CDR2 SYGVKD. The CDR3 loop spans 12 amino acids.

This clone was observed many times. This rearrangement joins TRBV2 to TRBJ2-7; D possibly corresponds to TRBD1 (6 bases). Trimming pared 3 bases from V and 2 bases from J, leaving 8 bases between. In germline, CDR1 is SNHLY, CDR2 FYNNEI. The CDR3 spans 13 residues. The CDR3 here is CASSETGPYEQYF. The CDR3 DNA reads TGTGCCAGCAGTGAGACAGGACCCTACGAGCAGTACTTC.

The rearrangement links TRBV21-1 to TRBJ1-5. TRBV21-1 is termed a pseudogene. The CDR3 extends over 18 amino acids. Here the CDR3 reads CASSKGPPLRGCNQPQHF. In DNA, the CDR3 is TGTGCCAGCAGCAAAGGCCCCCCCCTAAGAGGGTGCAATCAGCCCCAGCATTTT.

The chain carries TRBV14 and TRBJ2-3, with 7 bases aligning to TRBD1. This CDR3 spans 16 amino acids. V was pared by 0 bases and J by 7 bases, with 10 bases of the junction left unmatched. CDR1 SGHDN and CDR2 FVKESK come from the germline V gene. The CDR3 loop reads CASSQDWGQTVNTQYF. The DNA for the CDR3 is TGTGCCAGCAGCCAAGACTGGGGACAGACGGTTAATACGCAGTATTTT. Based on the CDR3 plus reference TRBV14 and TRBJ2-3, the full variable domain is EAGVTQFPSHSVIEKGQTVTLRCDPISGHDNLYWYRRVMGKEIKFLLHFVKESKQDESGMPNNRFLAERTGGTYSTLKVQPAELEDSGVYFCASSQDWGQTVNTQYFGPGTRLTVL.

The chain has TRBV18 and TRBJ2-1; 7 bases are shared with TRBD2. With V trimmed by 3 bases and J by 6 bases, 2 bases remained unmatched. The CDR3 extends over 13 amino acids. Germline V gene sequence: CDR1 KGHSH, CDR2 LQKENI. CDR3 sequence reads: CASSPSGGNEQFF. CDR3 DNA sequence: TGTGCCAGCTCACCCTCGGGGGGCAATGAGCAGTTCTTC.

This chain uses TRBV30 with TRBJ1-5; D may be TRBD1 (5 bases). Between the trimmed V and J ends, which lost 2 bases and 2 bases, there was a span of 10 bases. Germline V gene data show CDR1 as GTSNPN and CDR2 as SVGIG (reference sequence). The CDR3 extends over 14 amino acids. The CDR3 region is CAWSKVRGNQPQHF. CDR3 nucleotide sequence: TGTGCCTGGAGTAAGGTCAGGGGCAATCAGCCCCAGCATTTT.

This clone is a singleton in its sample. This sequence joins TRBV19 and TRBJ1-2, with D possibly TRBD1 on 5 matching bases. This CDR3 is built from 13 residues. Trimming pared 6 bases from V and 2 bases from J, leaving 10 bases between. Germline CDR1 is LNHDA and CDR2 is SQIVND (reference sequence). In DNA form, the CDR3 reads TGTGCCAGTAGCCTAAGACAGAACTATGGCTACACCTTC. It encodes CASSLRQNYGYTF.

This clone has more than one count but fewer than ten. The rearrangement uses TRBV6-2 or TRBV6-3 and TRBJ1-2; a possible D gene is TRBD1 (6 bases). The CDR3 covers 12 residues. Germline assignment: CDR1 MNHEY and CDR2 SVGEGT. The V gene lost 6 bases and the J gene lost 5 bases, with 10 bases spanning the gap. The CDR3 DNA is TGTGCCAGCAGCCCTCAGGGGTATGGCTACACCTTC. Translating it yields CASSPQGYGYTF.

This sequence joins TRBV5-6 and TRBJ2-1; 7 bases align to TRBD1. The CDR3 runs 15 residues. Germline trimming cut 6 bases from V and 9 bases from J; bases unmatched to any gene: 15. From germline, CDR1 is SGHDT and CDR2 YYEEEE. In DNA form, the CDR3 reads TGTGCCAGCACCCGGACTGGGGCAGGGGGAAGTGAGCAGTTCTTC. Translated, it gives CASTRTGAGGSEQFF.

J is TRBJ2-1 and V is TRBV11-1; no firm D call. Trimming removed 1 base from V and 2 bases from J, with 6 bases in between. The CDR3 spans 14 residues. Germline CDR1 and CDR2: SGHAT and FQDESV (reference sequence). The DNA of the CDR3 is TGTGCCAGCAGCTTAGGGCCCCCCTACAATGAGCAGTTCTTC. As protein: CASSLGPPYNEQFF. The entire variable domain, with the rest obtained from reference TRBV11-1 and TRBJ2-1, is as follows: EAEVAQSPRYKITEKSQAVAFWCDPISGHATLYWYRQILGQGPELLVQFQDESVVDDSQLPKDRFSAERLKGVDSTLKIQPAELGDSAMYLCASSLGPPYNEQFFGPGTRLTVL.

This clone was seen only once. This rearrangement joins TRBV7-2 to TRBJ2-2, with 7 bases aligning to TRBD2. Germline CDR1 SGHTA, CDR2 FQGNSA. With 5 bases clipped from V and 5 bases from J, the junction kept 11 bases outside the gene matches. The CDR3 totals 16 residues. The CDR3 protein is CASSPAGIWGTGELFF. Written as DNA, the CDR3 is TGTGCCAGCAGCCCAGCGGGGATTTGGGGGACCGGGGAGCTGTTTTTT.